The 14 T cell receptor beta chains below come from one sample, sequenced in a study of glioma-infiltrating T cells. Amplification of TCR alpha and beta CDR3 regions from RNA used iRepertoire nested multiplex PCR. TCRdb reprocessed the multiplex PCR reads with MiXCR, giving one entry per CDR3 protein. The sample holds about 210,000 distinct CDR3 sequences, about 31% seen once. Sequenced sample: glioma tissue, nonneoplastic brain tissue, or PBMCs (not recorded which). The source of these receptors is a human donor with low-grade glioma or glioblastoma, undergoing nonglioma brain surgery, or in good health (not recorded which).

This clonotype has a count of ten or more. This chain links TRBV6-2 or TRBV6-3 with TRBJ2-5; 7 bases fit TRBD2. V gave up 5 bases and J gave up 1 base; unmatched junction bases: 4. The CDR3 contains 14 residues. Germline V gives CDR1 MNHEY, CDR2 SVGEGT. CDR3 nucleotides: TGTGCCAGCAGTCGTACTAGCGTCCAAGAGACCCAGTACTTC. This codes for CASSRTSVQETQYF.

This clonotype was seen a single time. The rearrangement links TRBV28 to TRBJ1-1; 10 nucleotides agree with TRBD1. Per germline, CDR1 MDHEN and CDR2 SYDVKM. The V gene end was trimmed by 4 bases and the J gene end by 3 bases; junction bases not matched to a gene: 5. This CDR3 comprises 15 residues. CDR3 sequence (DNA): TGTGCCAGCAGTTCCGCCGGGACAGGGGACACTGAAGCTTTCTTT. This translates into CASSSAGTGDTEAFF.

The chain employs TRBV12-3 or TRBV12-4 and TRBJ2-7; TRBD2 agrees at 8 bases. The junction had 5 bases not matched to a gene; V was cut back by 0 bases and J by 7 bases. CDR3 length: 14 residues. CDR3 bases: TGTGCCAGCAGTTTAGCTTTAGCGGGACGGGAGCAGTACTTC. It translates to CASSLALAGREQYF.

This clonotype was counted only a few times. The rearrangement links TRBV29-1 to TRBJ2-1; D is possibly TRBD1 or TRBD2 (5 bases each). CDR1 is SQVTM, CDR2 ANQGSEA, per germline. CDR3 length: 13 amino acids. Trimming left V 4 bases short and J 4 bases short, with 11 bases between. In DNA, the CDR3 is TGCAGCGTTGTAACGGGGCTATACAATGAGCAGTTCTTC. This codes for CSVVTGLYNEQFF.

The rearrangement links TRBV7-9 to TRBJ1-3; 9 bases align to TRBD1. CDR3 length: 19 amino acids. V was clipped by 2 bases and J by 0 bases; unmatched bases: 11. CDR1 and CDR2 (germline): SEHNR, FQNEAQ (reference sequence). CDR3 amino acids: CASSLFSPGQGSSGNTIYF. The DNA for the CDR3 is TGTGCCAGCAGCTTATTTAGCCCGGGACAGGGCTCCTCTGGAAACACCATATATTTT.

Note on this clonotype: It may be a read error: a sequence one base away is much more abundant. The chain has TRBV29-1 and TRBJ1-5; D is uncertain. CDR1 and CDR2 from the germline V gene are SQVTM and ANQGSEA. The CDR3 contains 12 residues. The CDR3 reads CRVGGVDQPQHF. CDR3 DNA sequence: TGCAGAGTTGGTGGTGTCGATCAGCCCCAGCATTTT.

The table lists this clonotype with many counts. This chain uses TRBV6-2 or TRBV6-3 with TRBJ2-3; D is uncertain. The length of the CDR3 is 12 residues. V was clipped by 7 bases and J by 6 bases, with 11 bases between them. Germline CDR1 reads MNHEY; CDR2 reads SVGEGT. The CDR3 reads CASNKRSDTQYF. CDR3 sequence (DNA): TGTGCCAGCAACAAGCGAAGTGATACGCAGTATTTT.

To note about this clonotype: This clone may be a read error of a much larger clone one base away. V is TRBV29-1 and J is TRBJ1-3; D is unclear. Germline CDR1 SQVTM, CDR2 ANQGSEA. The CDR3 spans 11 residues. The CDR3 nucleotides read TGCAGCGTTATGCATGGAAACACCACATATTTT. This sequence encodes CSVMHGNTTYF.

Turning to this clonotype: The conserved phenylalanine or tryptophan normally closing the CDR3 is absent here, so this likely arose from a read error. The genes are TRBV3-1 and TRBJ1-1; D ambiguous. The V gene's germline CDR1 is LGHDT and CDR2 YNNKEL (reference sequence). The CDR3 runs to 13 residues. Deletions cut 11 bases from V and 6 bases from J, with 19 bases between. The CDR3 region has the DNA TGTGCCCTCAGCCAAGGCGCCGGGCCTGAAGCTTTCTTG. Translation: CALSQGAGPEAFL.

As for this clonotype: This may come from a read error, since a much larger clone is one base off. The V and J genes are TRBV11-3 and TRBJ2-4; D is possibly TRBD2 (6 bases). The CDR3 is made up of 14 amino acids. The ends were cut back, 5 bases at V and 3 bases at J, with 11 bases in the middle. Germline assignment: CDR1 SGHNT and CDR2 YENEEA. CDR3 DNA sequence: TGTGCCAGCAGCCCGGGACTCAGCAAAAACATTCAGTACTTC. This encodes CASSPGLSKNIQYF.

This clonotype was seen at least ten times. The chain links TRBV3-1 to TRBJ2-3; unclear D gene. The V end lost 1 base, the J end lost 7 bases, and 6 bases lay between the germline ends. This CDR3 contains 12 residues. The germline V gene has CDR1 LGHDT and CDR2 YNNKEL (reference sequence). The CDR3 spells CASSQVRHTQYF. The CDR3 nucleotides are TGTGCCAGCAGCCAAGTACGCCATACGCAGTATTTT.

Many counts were recorded for this clonotype. The chain joins TRBV6-1 to TRBJ1-5, with D perhaps matching TRBD1 (6 bases). CDR1 MNHNS and CDR2 SASEGT come from the germline V gene. The CDR3 runs to 13 residues. With 6 bases removed from V and 2 bases from J, the gap between germline ends came to 8 bases. CDR3: CASSRTGNQPQHF. The CDR3 DNA reads TGTGCCAGCAGCCGGACAGGCAATCAGCCCCAGCATTTT.

This clonotype was observed a handful of times. The chain carries TRBV2 and TRBJ1-2; 7 bases agree with TRBD1. CDR3 length: 13 amino acids. Germline trimming cut 9 bases from V and 1 base from J; bases unmatched to any gene: 5. Germline CDR1 SNHLY, CDR2 FYNNEI. Written as DNA, the CDR3 is TGTGCCAGTGACAGGGACCTTAACTATGGCTACACCTTC. It yields the protein CASDRDLNYGYTF.

A remark on this clonotype: This may stem from a read error, because a much larger clone lies one nucleotide away. The chain employs TRBV6-2 or TRBV6-3 and TRBJ1-2, with D possibly TRBD1 on 6 matching bases. Trimming took 10 bases from V and 7 from J, leaving 22 bases between them. The CDR3 is made up of 14 amino acids. Germline V gene sequence: CDR1 MNHEY, CDR2 SVGEGT. The CDR3 DNA reads TGTGCCATCAGGGGTCGGGGAGATTACCGTGGCTACACCTTC. This encodes CAIRGRGDYRGYTF.